This is a list of T cell receptor beta chains from one sample in a study of blood T cell repertoires in COVID-19. Using immunoSEQ multiplex PCR, the repertoire was profiled, and TCRdb retains in-frame clones only, with some absent. The data hold under 150,000 clones, with approximately 80% observed a single time. Sequenced input: peripheral blood. The receptors originated from a human donor with acute or convalescent COVID-19. The donor label of this sample is uncertain. Both conserved end residues are part of each CDR3. A D gene is named only where the DNA matches it firmly.

j_call v_call d_call cdr3_aa cdr3_nt
TRBJ2-7 TRBV6-5 . CAAKGGSSSYEQYF TGTGCCGCCAAGGGGGGGTCCAGCTCCTACGAGCAGTACTTC
TRBJ1-3 TRBV30 . CAWSVSIRRQTRNTIYF TGTGCCTGGAGTGTCTCCATTCGACGACAGACCCGAAACACCATATATTTT
TRBJ2-7 TRBV27 TRBD2 CASSPGGIYEQYF TGTGCCAGCAGTCCCGGGGGGATCTACGAGCAGTACTTC
TRBJ1-1 TRBV12-5 . CASGLAMNTEAFF TGTGCTAGTGGTTTGGCCATGAACACTGAAGCTTTCTTT
TRBJ2-7 TRBV5-5 TRBD1 CASSFTGVEQYF TGTGCCAGCAGCTTTACAGGGGTCGAGCAGTACTTC
TRBJ1-2 TRBV14 . CASSQDQWDTTYGYTF TGTGCCAGCAGCCAAGATCAATGGGACACCACCTATGGCTACACCTTC
TRBJ1-5 TRBV7-9 TRBD1 CASSSGQGRNQPQHF TGTGCCAGCAGCTCCGGACAGGGCCGCAATCAGCCCCAGCATTTT
TRBJ1-5 TRBV6-5 . CASHRQVQEPQHF TGTGCCAGCCACCGACAGGTACAAGAGCCCCAGCATTTT
TRBJ1-1 TRBV19 TRBD1 CASSIDEGQGFMNTEAFF TGTGCCAGTAGTATAGATGAGGGACAGGGATTTATGAACACTGAAGCTTTCTTT
TRBJ1-5 TRBV3-1/TRBV3-2 . CASSQAHSNQPQHF TGTGCCAGCAGCCAAGCCCATAGCAATCAGCCCCAGCATTTT
TRBJ2-5 TRBV28 TRBD2 CASSLIAGGKETQYF TGTGCCAGCAGTTTAATAGCGGGGGGGAAAGAGACCCAGTACTTC
TRBJ2-1 TRBV11-2 . CASSRQNNEQFF TGTGCCAGCAGCCGACAGAACAATGAGCAGTTCTTC
TRBJ1-3 TRBV10-3 TRBD1 CAIAGTGEGNTIYF TGTGCCATCGCTGGGACAGGGGAGGGAAACACCATATATTTT
TRBJ1-2 TRBV7-3 . CASSLIRMDGYTF TGTGCCAGCAGCTTAATCAGAATGGATGGCTACACCTTC
TRBJ1-3 TRBV6-5 . CASSYGGGTHGNTIYF TGTGCCAGCAGTTACGGTGGGGGGACCCATGGAAACACCATATATTTT
TRBJ1-1 TRBV5-6 . CASSPDRLMNTEAFF TGTGCCAGCAGCCCAGACAGGCTCATGAACACTGAAGCTTTCTTT
TRBJ1-1 TRBV6-4 . CASSPSPGNTEAFF TGTGCCAGCAGTCCTAGTCCGGGGAACACTGAAGCTTTCTTT